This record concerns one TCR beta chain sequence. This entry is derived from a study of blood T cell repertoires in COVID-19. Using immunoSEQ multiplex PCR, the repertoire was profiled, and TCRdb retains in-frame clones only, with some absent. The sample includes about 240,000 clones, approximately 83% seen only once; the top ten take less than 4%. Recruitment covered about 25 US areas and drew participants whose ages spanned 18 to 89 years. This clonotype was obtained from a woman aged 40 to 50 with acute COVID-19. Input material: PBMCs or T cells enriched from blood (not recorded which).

The CDR3 DNA is TGTGCCAGCAGTTACCCCCTAGCGGGAGAACACAATGAGCAGTTCTTC. This encodes CASSYPLAGEHNEQFF. The V gene is TRBV6-2 or TRBV6-3, the J gene TRBJ2-1; 10 nucleotides match TRBD2. The CDR3 covers 16 residues. Germline-derived CDR1 and CDR2 are MNHEY and SVGEGT. J lost 5 bases, V lost 2 bases, and 6 bases had no gene match.